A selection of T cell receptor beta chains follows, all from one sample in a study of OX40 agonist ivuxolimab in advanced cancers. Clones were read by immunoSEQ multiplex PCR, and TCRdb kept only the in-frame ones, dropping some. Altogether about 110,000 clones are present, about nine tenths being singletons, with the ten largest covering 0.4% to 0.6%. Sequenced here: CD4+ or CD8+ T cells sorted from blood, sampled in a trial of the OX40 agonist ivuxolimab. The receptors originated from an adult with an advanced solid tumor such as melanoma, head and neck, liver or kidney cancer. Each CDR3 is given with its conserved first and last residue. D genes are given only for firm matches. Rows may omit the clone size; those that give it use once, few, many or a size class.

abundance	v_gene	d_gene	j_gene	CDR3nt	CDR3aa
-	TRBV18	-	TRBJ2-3	TGTGCCAGCTTCCCTACACCGGGGGCGTTTAGCACAGATACGCAGTATTTT	CASFPTPGAFSTDTQYF
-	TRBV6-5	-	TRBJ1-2	TGTGCCAGCAGTTACTTACCGGGACCTACTAACTATGGCTACACCTTC	CASSYLPGPTNYGYTF
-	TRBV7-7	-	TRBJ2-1	TGTGCTAGCAGCTTAACAGGGGAGGGTAAGCAGTTCTTC	CASSLTGEGKQFF
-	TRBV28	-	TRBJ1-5	TGTGCCAGCTTAGGACAGAACAATCAGCCCCAGCATTTT	CASLGQNNQPQHF
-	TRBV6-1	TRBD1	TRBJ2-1	TGTGCCAGCTACCGGGACAGGTCATACAATGAGCAGTTCTTC	CASYRDRSYNEQFF
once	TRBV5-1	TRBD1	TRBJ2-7	TGCGCCAGCAGCTTCGGACAGGGTAAAGGTTCCTACGAGCAGTACTTC	CASSFGQGKGSYEQYF
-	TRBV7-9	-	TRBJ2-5	TGTGCCAGCAGCTTATATGCAACCCAGGAGACCCAGTACTTC	CASSLYATQETQYF
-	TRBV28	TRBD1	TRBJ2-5	TGTGCCAGCAGTTGGGGATGGACAGGGTGGGAGGAGACCCAGTACTTC	CASSWGWTGWEETQYF
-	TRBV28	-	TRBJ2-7	TGTGCCAGCACCACAGGGAGCTTAACTCTGTACGAGCAGTACTTC	CASTTGSLTLYEQYF
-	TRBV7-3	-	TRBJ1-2	TGTGCCAGCAGCTTATTTGAGAGGTCTGGCTACACCTTC	CASSLFERSGYTF
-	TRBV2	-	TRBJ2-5	TGTGCCAGCAGTGGACTTTGGGAGACCCAGTACTTC	CASSGLWETQYF
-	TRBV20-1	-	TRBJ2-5	TGCAGTGCGTCAAAGCAAGAGACCCAGTACTTC	CSASKQETQYF
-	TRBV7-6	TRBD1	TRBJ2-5	TGTGCCAGCAGCTCTATGACAGGGGATCAAGAGACCCAGTACTTC	CASSSMTGDQETQYF